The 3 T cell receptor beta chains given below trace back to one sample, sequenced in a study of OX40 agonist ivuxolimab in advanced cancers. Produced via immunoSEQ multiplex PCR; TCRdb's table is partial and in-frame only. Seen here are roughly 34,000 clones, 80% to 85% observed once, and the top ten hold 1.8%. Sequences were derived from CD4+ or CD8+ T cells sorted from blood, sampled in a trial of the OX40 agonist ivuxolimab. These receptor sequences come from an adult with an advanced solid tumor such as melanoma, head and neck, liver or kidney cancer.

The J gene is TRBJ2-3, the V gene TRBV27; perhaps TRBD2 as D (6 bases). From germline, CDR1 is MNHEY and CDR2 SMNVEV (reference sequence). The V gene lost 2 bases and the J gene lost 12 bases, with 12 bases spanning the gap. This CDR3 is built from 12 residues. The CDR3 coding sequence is TGTGCCAGCAGTTTAGTGCCGGGACTTCAGTATTTT. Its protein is CASSLVPGLQYF.

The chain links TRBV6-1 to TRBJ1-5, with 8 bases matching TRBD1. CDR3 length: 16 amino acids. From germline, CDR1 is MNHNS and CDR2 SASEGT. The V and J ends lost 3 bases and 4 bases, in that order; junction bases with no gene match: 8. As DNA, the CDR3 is TGTGCCAGCAGTGAGGGCCGGACAGGGTCGAATCAGCCCCAGCATTTT. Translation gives CASSEGRTGSNQPQHF.

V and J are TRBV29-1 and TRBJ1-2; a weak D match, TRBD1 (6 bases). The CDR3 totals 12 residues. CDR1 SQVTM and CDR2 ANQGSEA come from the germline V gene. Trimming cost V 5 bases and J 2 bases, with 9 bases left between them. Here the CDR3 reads CSVSQGNYGYTF. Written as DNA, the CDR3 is TGCAGCGTTTCACAGGGAAACTATGGCTACACCTTC.